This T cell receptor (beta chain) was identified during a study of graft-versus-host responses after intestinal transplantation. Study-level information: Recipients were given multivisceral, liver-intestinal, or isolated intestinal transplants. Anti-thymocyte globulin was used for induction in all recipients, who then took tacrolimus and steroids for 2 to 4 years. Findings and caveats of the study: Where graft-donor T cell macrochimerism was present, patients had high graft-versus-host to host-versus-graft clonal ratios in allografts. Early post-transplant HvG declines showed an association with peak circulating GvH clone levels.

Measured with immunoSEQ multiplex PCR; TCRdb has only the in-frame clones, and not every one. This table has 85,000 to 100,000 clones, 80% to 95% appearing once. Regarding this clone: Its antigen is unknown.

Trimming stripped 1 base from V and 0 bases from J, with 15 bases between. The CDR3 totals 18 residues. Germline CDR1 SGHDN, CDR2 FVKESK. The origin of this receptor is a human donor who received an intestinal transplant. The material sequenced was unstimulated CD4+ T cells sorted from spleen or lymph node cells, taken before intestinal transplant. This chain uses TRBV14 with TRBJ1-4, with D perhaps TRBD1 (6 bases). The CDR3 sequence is CASSQGGPRLSTNEKLFF. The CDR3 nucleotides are TGTGCCAGCAGCCAAGGGGGGCCCAGACTATCAACTAATGAAAAACTGTTTTTT.